The 18 T cell receptor beta chains below all came from one sample that was sequenced in a study of regulatory T cells in long-lasting Graves disease. Time point reported: newly diagnosed GD, antithyroid drugs for less than 3 months. PBMC-derived RNA was used for the TCR library. Relying on iRepertoire HTBI primers and Arm-PCR of CDR3 regions, the team built TCR beta libraries. TCRdb reprocessed the multiplex PCR reads with MiXCR, giving one entry per CDR3 protein. The table lists 350,000 to 500,000 distinct CDR3 sequences, 12% to 15% of them singletons. These same records also appear under a second study, on T cells in Graves' hyperthyroidism and ophthalmopathy.

The material sequenced was peripheral blood mononuclear cells (PBMCs), taken at new diagnosis, from a patient treated with antithyroid drugs. The origin of the receptors is a woman aged 45-65 years with Graves disease.

This clonotype was seen repeatedly, ten times or more. The rearrangement links TRBV11-2 to TRBJ2-5; 8 bases line up with TRBD2. This CDR3 is built from 15 residues. In germline, CDR1 is SGHAT, CDR2 FQNNGV. The junction had 5 bases not matched to a gene; V was cut back by 3 bases and J by 2 bases. CDR3: CASSFRTSPQETQYF. The CDR3 coding sequence is TGTGCCAGCAGCTTCCGGACTAGCCCTCAAGAGACCCAGTACTTC.

This clonotype was picked up many times. The chain employs TRBV7-2 and TRBJ1-4; D uncertain. CDR1 is SGHTA, CDR2 FQGNSA, per germline. The CDR3 runs to 12 residues. Trimming removed 1 base from V and 7 bases from J, with 4 bases in between. CDR3 nucleotide sequence: TGTGCCAGCAGCTTAGAGGGTGAAAAACTGTTTTTT. This codes for CASSLEGEKLFF.

This clonotype was detected ten times or more. The J gene is TRBJ1-4, the V gene TRBV3-1, with D possibly matching TRBD1 (5 bases). Germline V lookup: CDR1 LGHDT, CDR2 YNNKEL (reference sequence). This CDR3 contains 14 residues. Deletions cut 1 base from V and 10 bases from J, with 13 bases between. CDR3 DNA: TGTGCCAGCAGCCAAGGTGTCTATAGGGGAAAACTGTTTTTT. Translation: CASSQGVYRGKLFF.

This clonotype has ten or more counts. The V call is TRBV27, the J call TRBJ2-1; 8 positions agree with TRBD2. Germline loops: CDR1 MNHEY, CDR2 SMNVEV (reference sequence). Trimming removed 4 bases from V and 2 bases from J; junction bases left unmatched: 4. This CDR3 has 15 amino acids. CDR3 sequence: CASSSREGPYNEQFF. As DNA, the CDR3 is TGTGCCAGCAGTTCTCGGGAGGGCCCCTACAATGAGCAGTTCTTC.

This clonotype was seen ten or more times. The chain uses TRBV9 and TRBJ2-3; TRBD2 is a possible D gene (5 bases). Trimming took 0 bases from V and 4 from J, leaving 9 bases between them. In germline, CDR1 is SGDLS, CDR2 YYNGEE. The CDR3 consists of 14 residues. The CDR3 here is CASSVVDLADTQYF. Here the CDR3 DNA reads TGTGCCAGCAGCGTAGTGGACTTAGCAGATACGCAGTATTTT.

This clonotype was counted only a few times. The CDR3: CASRVSASTDTQYF. The DNA of the CDR3 is TGTGCCAGCAGAGTTTCAGCTAGCACAGATACGCAGTATTTT. V is TRBV7-9 and J is TRBJ2-3; D remains ambiguous. This CDR3 is 14 amino acids long. V lost 6 bases to trimming and J lost 0 bases, with 10 bases between them. Germline CDR1 reads SEHNR; CDR2 reads FQNEAQ (reference sequence).

The rearrangement joins TRBV29-1 to TRBJ2-1, with D perhaps TRBD1 (6 bases). The tail of the sequence fits TRBJ2-5 better, so the J call may be wrong. Germline V gene sequence: CDR1 SQVTM, CDR2 ANQGSEA. The CDR3 is 14 amino acids. CDR3 residues: CSVEDTSRGGTQYF. CDR3 sequence (DNA): TGCAGCGTTGAAGATACAAGCAGGGGTGGGACCCAGTACTTC.

This clonotype was seen many times. The CDR3 DNA reads TGCGCCAGCAGTCCGAGGGGTTACAACAATGAGCAGTTCTTC. It codes for CASSPRGYNNEQFF. The V gene is TRBV10-2, the J gene TRBJ2-1, with D perhaps assigned TRBD1 or TRBD2 (5 bases each). V lost 5 bases to trimming and J lost 5 bases, with 13 bases between them. The CDR3 runs to 14 residues. Germline lookup yields CDR1 WSHSY and CDR2 SAAADI.

The chain employs TRBV10-1 and TRBJ2-1; D remains ambiguous. Germline V gene data show CDR1 as WNHNN and CDR2 as SYGVQD (reference sequence). The V end lost 6 bases, the J end lost 3 bases, and 9 bases lay between the germline ends. The CDR3 has 13 amino acids. Here the CDR3 DNA reads TGCGCCAGCAGATCATTTTTCTACAATGAGCAGTTCTTC. This translates into CASRSFFYNEQFF.

This clonotype was observed at least ten times. The chain employs TRBV24-1 and TRBJ1-1, with D possibly matching TRBD1 (5 bases). CDR3 length: 15 amino acids. V was shortened by 3 bases and J by 1 base, with 11 bases between the two germline ends. Germline CDR1 is KGHDR and CDR2 is SFDVKD. The CDR3 coding sequence is TGTGCCACCAGTGATGGGTCAGGGACGAACACTGAAGCTTTCTTT. Its translation: CATSDGSGTNTEAFF.

Note on this clonotype: Lacking the conserved final phenylalanine or tryptophan, this CDR3 likely reflects a read error. The chain links TRBV5-1 to TRBJ2-7; 10 positions match TRBD1. The CDR3 length is 16 residues. CDR1 and CDR2 from the germline V gene are SGHRS and YFSETQ. V was pared by 0 bases and J by 1 base, with 4 bases of the junction left unmatched. CDR3 coding DNA: TGCGCCAGCAGCTTGGCGCCGGGACAGGGGTCCTACGAGCAGTACTCC. This encodes CASSLAPGQGSYEQYS.

This chain connects TRBV30 to TRBJ2-3, with 7 bases aligning to TRBD2. The CDR3 spans 17 residues. Germline loops: CDR1 GTSNPN, CDR2 SVGIG (reference sequence). V lost 1 base and J lost 3; bases outside the gene matches: 13. The CDR3 reads CAWSAPHGGKRTDTQYF. CDR3 nucleotides: TGTGCCTGGAGTGCCCCCCACGGGGGGAAGCGGACAGATACGCAGTATTTT.

This clonotype was seen just once. The chain employs TRBV27 and TRBJ2-3, with 14 bases that match TRBD2. CDR1 is MNHEY, CDR2 SMNVEV, per germline (reference sequence). The trim removed 4 bases at V and 4 bases at J, leaving 4 bases unmatched. CDR3 size: 16 residues. The CDR3 sequence: CASSSGTSGSADTQYF. The DNA of the CDR3 is TGTGCCAGCAGTTCCGGGACTAGCGGGAGCGCAGATACGCAGTATTTT.

This clonotype was recorded at least ten times. The genes are TRBV2 and TRBJ1-5; perhaps TRBD1 as D (5 bases). V lost 4 bases and J lost 4, with 11 bases in between. Germline assignment: CDR1 SNHLY and CDR2 FYNNEI. The CDR3 is 14 amino acids. The CDR3 DNA is TGTGCCAGCAGTGGGCCCGGGGGGAATCAGCCCCAGCATTTT. Protein sequence: CASSGPGGNQPQHF. The variable domain in full, completed from reference TRBV2 and TRBJ1-5, reads EPEVTQTPSHQVTQMGQEVILRCVPISNHLYFYWYRQILGQKVEFLVSFYNNEISEKSEIFDDQFSVERPDGSNFTLKIRSTKLEDSAMYFCASSGPGGNQPQHFGDGTRLSIL.

This clonotype was counted ten times or more. This chain joins TRBV5-1 and TRBJ2-3, with D uncertain. The ends were cut back, 0 bases at V and 3 bases at J, with 11 bases in the middle. This CDR3 spans 15 amino acids. The germline V gene has CDR1 SGHRS and CDR2 YFSETQ. DNA of the CDR3: TGCGCCAGCAGCTTGGAGCCACAAAAAACAGATACGCAGTATTTT. This sequence encodes CASSLEPQKTDTQYF. The variable domain in full, completed from reference TRBV5-1 and TRBJ2-3, reads KAGVTQTPRYLIKTRGQQVTLSCSPISGHRSVSWYQQTPGQGLQFLFEYFSETQRNKGNFPGRFSGRQFSNSRSEMNVSTLELGDSALYLCASSLEPQKTDTQYFGPGTRLTVL.

This clonotype showed up many times. This chain connects TRBV28 to TRBJ2-1; TRBD2 matches at 9 bases. The CDR3 is 16 amino acids. J gave up 7 bases and V 5 bases, and 12 bases lay outside the gene matches. CDR1 is MDHEN, CDR2 SYDVKM, per germline. The CDR3 here is CASSPVGSGRLNEQFF. CDR3 coding DNA: TGTGCCAGCAGTCCGGTTGGGAGCGGGAGGTTAAATGAGCAGTTCTTC.

This clonotype turned up a few times. J is TRBJ2-2 and V is TRBV19, with TRBD2 as a possible D gene (5 bases). Germline loops: CDR1 LNHDA, CDR2 SQIVND (reference sequence). Between the trimmed V and J ends, which lost 5 bases and 0 bases, there was a span of 16 bases. The CDR3 consists of 17 residues. Here the CDR3 DNA reads TGTGCCAGTAGTCCCCTTTTAGCGAAGACGAACACCGGGGAGCTGTTTTTT. As protein: CASSPLLAKTNTGELFF.

Ten or more counts support this clonotype. The DNA of the CDR3 is TGCAGTGCTAGAGGACCTATACAGGGGAATGGGTACAATGAGCAGTTCTTC. This translates into CSARGPIQGNGYNEQFF. V and J are TRBV20-1 and TRBJ2-1; 7 nucleotides agree with TRBD1. The J segment lost 4 bases and the V segment lost 1 base, leaving 13 bases of the junction unmatched. Germline V lookup: CDR1 DFQATT, CDR2 SNEGSKA (reference sequence). The CDR3 runs 17 residues.